This TCR beta chain derives from a study of Graves' ophthalmopathy and Graves' hyperthyroidism. Study-level results: The model achieved 70.59% sensitivity and 72% to 85% specificity for ophthalmopathy progression. The authors also found most expanded thyroid clonotypes above 0.001 frequency in blood.

This clonotype was seen repeatedly, ten times or more. Its antigen is still unknown. Uncontrolled infections, pregnancy, lactation or other autoimmune diseases led to patient exclusion. With 5 bases removed from V and 0 bases from J, the gap between germline ends came to 14 bases. In germline, CDR1 is SEHNR, CDR2 FQNEAQ (reference sequence). The CDR3 has 15 amino acids. Researchers took RNA transcripts and amplified TCR beta CDR3 regions from them. The first-round RT-PCR employed HTBI primers together with the Qiagen OneStep RT-PCR kit. A multiplex PCR was then performed as the second round. A single record per CDR3 protein comes from TCRdb applying MiXCR to the multiplex PCR reads. The sample comprises over a million distinct CDR3 sequences, 35% to 45% of which are singletons, and around 10% rests with the top ten.

The TCR sequence derives from an adult man with Graves' hyperthyroidism. Sequenced: peripheral blood or thyroid tissue (not recorded which). The genes are TRBV7-9 and TRBJ2-7; D possibly uses TRBD1 or TRBD2 (5 bases each). In nucleotides, the CDR3 is TGTGCCAGCAGCCCAACAGGAGGAGGCTCCTACGAGCAGTACTTC. This sequence encodes CASSPTGGGSYEQYF.